The entry that follows covers one TCR beta chain sequence. The source of the sample is a study of blood T cell repertoires in COVID-19. About the research overall: Donors in the United States, Italy and Spain gave samples during acute or convalescent COVID-19. From T cells, B-cell-depleted T cells, or PBMCs came the material, which was cDNA or gDNA.

V lost 6 bases to trimming and J lost 0 bases; unmatched junction nucleotides: 2. The CDR3 sequence is 14 residues long. The germline V gene encodes CDR1 MNHEY and CDR2 SMNVEV (reference sequence). Per the original data handling: How many nucleated cells were present was estimated from reference gene primer amplification. Profiled with immunoSEQ multiplex PCR; TCRdb holds only in-frame clones, not every one. Clone size and V and J calls were adopted from that table, with D and trimming inferred from the DNA. The sample yields about 220,000 clones, almost 90% seen once. Assignments of participants to cohorts depended upon their own reported clinical history.

The V call is TRBV27, the J call TRBJ1-2; the match to TRBD1 covers 9 bases. This receptor was obtained from a woman between 50 and 59 years old with acute COVID-19. What was sequenced was PBMCs or T cells enriched from blood (not recorded which). CDR3 residues: CASRQGAANYGYTF. The CDR3 DNA sequence: TGTGCCAGCAGACAGGGGGCGGCTAACTATGGCTACACCTTC.